This TCR beta chain came from a study of radiotherapy plus CTLA-4 blockade in lung cancer. The data were produced by immunoSEQ multiplex PCR, yet TCRdb's version contains in-frame clones alone and is incomplete. The repertoire holds roughly 50,000 clones, with around nine tenths as singletons. Sequencing was performed on peripheral blood, taken from a patient treated with radiotherapy plus ipilimumab. This receptor was obtained from a human donor with non-small cell lung cancer whose response to radiotherapy plus ipilimumab could not be evaluated.

CDR3 sequence (DNA): TGTGCCAGCAGTCCCAGACTCTCCAGCACAGATACGCAGTATTTT. Protein: CASSPRLSSTDTQYF. This sequence joins TRBV28 and TRBJ2-3; no firm D call. Germline loops: CDR1 MDHEN, CDR2 SYDVKM. The length of the CDR3 is 15 residues. Trimming took off 5 bases at V and 0 bases at J, with 12 bases between the two ends. Full variable domain (missing parts from reference TRBV28 and TRBJ2-3): DVKVTQSSRYLVKRTGEKVFLECVQDMDHENMFWYRQDPGLGLRLIYFSYDVKMKEKGDIPEGYSVSREKKERFSLILESASTNQTSMYLCASSPRLSSTDTQYFGPGTRLTVL.